These 29 T cell receptor beta chains share one sample of origin, sequenced in a study of blood T cell repertoires in COVID-19 (dated by TCRdb to the early 2020s). Libraries came from the immunoSEQ multiplex PCR assay. The clones in this table, taken by TCRdb from immuneACCESS, are in-frame only. Not every clone is retained; where verified, under half of the shortfall comes from an unresolved V gene, and the cause of the rest is unknown. The sample table records about 98,000 clones; 82% of these occur just once. The ten top clones hold under 13% of the sample. The source material was peripheral blood. These receptors originate from a man aged 70-80 years with active or convalescent COVID-19.

The CDR3 sequence: CASSLAGVETQYF. The CDR3 DNA reads TGTGCCAGCAGTTTAGCGGGGGTGGAGACCCAGTACTTC. This chain connects TRBV6-5 to TRBJ2-5; 9 nucleotides match TRBD2. Germline assignment: CDR1 MNHEY and CDR2 SVGAGI. V lost 4 bases, J lost 5 bases, and 2 bases stayed unmatched. The CDR3 spans 13 residues.

V is TRBV7-9 and J is TRBJ2-2, with D perhaps matching TRBD2 (5 bases). There are 16 residues in the CDR3. With 4 bases removed from V and 1 base from J, the gap between germline ends came to 13 bases. Germline CDR1 SEHNR, CDR2 FQNEAQ (reference sequence). CDR3 amino acids: CASSWGASRNTGELFF. The CDR3 nucleotides read TGTGCCAGCAGCTGGGGAGCGTCGCGGAACACCGGGGAGCTGTTTTTT.

The J gene is TRBJ1-2, the V gene TRBV6-5, with 7 bases aligning to TRBD1. With V trimmed by 2 bases and J by 6 bases, 6 bases remained unmatched. This CDR3 region has 14 residues. In germline, CDR1 is MNHEY, CDR2 SVGAGI. This chain's CDR3 is CASSYRGLWDGYTF. The CDR3 nucleotides are TGTGCCAGCAGTTACAGGGGGCTCTGGGATGGCTACACCTTC.

The chain couples TRBV4-3 to TRBJ2-7, with D unresolved. Trimming pared 1 base from V and 0 bases from J, leaving 10 bases between. Germline V lookup: CDR1 LGHNA, CDR2 YSLEER. The CDR3 is 15 amino acids. The CDR3 reads CASSQVFGPSYEQYF. CDR3 coding DNA: TGCGCCAGCAGCCAAGTGTTTGGCCCCTCCTACGAGCAGTACTTC.

The CDR3 loop reads CAISESSGGSPSTDTQYF. CDR3 in DNA: TGTGCCATCAGTGAGTCTAGCGGGGGGTCTCCGAGCACAGATACGCAGTATTTT. V and J are TRBV10-3 and TRBJ2-3; 10 nucleotides align to TRBD2. Germline assignment: CDR1 ENHRY and CDR2 SYGVKD. After removal of 0 bases from V and 0 bases from J, the junction contained 6 bases not matched to a gene. This CDR3 region has 18 residues.

This chain uses TRBV6-5 with TRBJ2-7; possibly TRBD1 for D (6 bases). The CDR3 has 15 residues. Per the germline V gene, CDR1 is MNHEY and CDR2 is SVGAGI. V was pared by 0 bases and J by 5 bases, with 14 bases between. Written as DNA, the CDR3 is TGTGCCAGCAGTTACTCCGGGACACATAAGGACGAGCAGTACTTC. This codes for CASSYSGTHKDEQYF.

The chain joins TRBV7-9 to TRBJ1-6; TRBD1 might be the D (5 bases). The CDR3 totals 14 residues. The V end lost 2 bases, the J end lost 8 bases, and 10 bases lay between the germline ends. From germline, CDR1 is SEHNR and CDR2 FQNEAQ (reference sequence). The CDR3 is CASSLQGRDSPLHF. Here the CDR3 DNA reads TGTGCCAGCAGCTTACAGGGAAGGGATTCACCCCTCCACTTT.

V usage is TRBV7-8 and J usage is TRBJ2-7, with TRBD1 identical over 7 bases. Germline V gene sequence: CDR1 SGHVS, CDR2 FQNEAQ. Trimming cost V 3 bases and J 5 bases; bases outside gene matches: 4. This CDR3 spans 13 amino acids. The CDR3 DNA follows: TGTGCCAGCAGCTTGACAGGGCCCCACGAGCAGTACTTC. It codes for CASSLTGPHEQYF.

The chain joins TRBV19 to TRBJ2-7, with 11 bases matching TRBD2. Germline trimming cut 5 bases from V and 3 bases from J; bases unmatched to any gene: 12. This CDR3 has 17 residues. Looked up from germline, CDR1 is LNHDA and CDR2 is SQIVND (reference sequence). Here the CDR3 DNA reads TGTGCCAGTAGTGCGGGACCGACTAGCGGGAAATTCTACGAGCAGTACTTC. It yields the protein CASSAGPTSGKFYEQYF. The full variable domain, completed using reference TRBV19 and TRBJ2-7, is DGGITQSPKYLFRKEGQNVTLSCEQNLNHDAMYWYRQDPGQGLRLIYYSQIVNDFQKGDIAEGYSVSREKKESFPLTVTSAQKNPTAFYLCASSAGPTSGKFYEQYFGPGTRLTVT.

This chain links TRBV4-1 with TRBJ1-1; D is perhaps TRBD1 (5 bases). There are 15 residues in the CDR3. Trimming shortened V by 0 bases and J by 6 bases, and 14 bases separated the two germline ends. Germline lookup yields CDR1 MGHRA and CDR2 YSYEKL. The CDR3 DNA reads TGCGCCAGCAGCCAAGATGACAGCATCTTCGCTGAAGCTTTCTTT. It encodes CASSQDDSIFAEAFF.

V gene TRBV10-1 combines with J gene TRBJ2-4; D perhaps matches TRBD2 (6 bases). The CDR3 covers 12 residues. Germline V gives CDR1 WNHNN, CDR2 SYGVQD (reference sequence). Trimming pared 6 bases from V and 9 bases from J, leaving 12 bases between. CDR3 DNA: TGCGCCAGCAGCAGCGACGGGGGCATTCAGTACTTC. Protein: CASSSDGGIQYF.

The chain uses TRBV21-1 and TRBJ2-3; TRBD2 is the table's D call and was not checked against the DNA. TRBV21-1 is labeled a pseudogene. The CDR3 is made up of 15 amino acids. The DNA for the CDR3 is TGTGCCAGCATGCGGGGGAGGGACAGCACAGATACGCAGTATTTT. Protein: CASMRGRDSTDTQYF.

This clone has just one count. The chain uses TRBV7-9 and TRBJ2-1; the match to TRBD2 covers 7 bases. The length of the CDR3 is 15 residues. Germline V gene sequence: CDR1 SEHNR, CDR2 FQNEAQ (reference sequence). V shed 5 bases, J shed 5 bases, and the junction held 9 bases outside the gene matches. In nucleotides, the CDR3 is TGTGCCAGCAGCGCCTCAGGGAGGGGACACAATGAGCAGTTCTTC. Translating it yields CASSASGRGHNEQFF. The full variable domain, in which reference TRBV7-9 and TRBJ2-1 provide the parts outside the CDR3, is DTGVSQNPRHKITKRGQNVTFRCDPISEHNRLYWYRQTLGQGPEFLTYFQNEAQLEKSRLLSDRFSAERPKGSFSTLEIQRTEQGDSAMYLCASSASGRGHNEQFFGPGTRLTVL.

The chain's CDR3 is CASSLAPDRGDQPQHF. DNA for the CDR3: TGTGCCAGCAGCTTGGCCCCTGACAGGGGAGATCAGCCCCAGCATTTT. The chain recombines TRBV5-6 with TRBJ1-5; 8 bases align to TRBD1. Germline loops: CDR1 SGHDT, CDR2 YYEEEE. The V and J ends lost 0 bases and 5 bases, in that order; junction bases with no gene match: 7. The CDR3 sequence is 16 residues long.

The gene calls are TRBV10-3 and TRBJ2-1; 7 positions match TRBD1. Germline CDR1 ENHRY, CDR2 SYGVKD. This CDR3 has 15 residues. Trimming removed 5 bases from V and 0 bases from J; junction bases left unmatched: 4. The CDR3 nucleotides read TGTGCCATCAGTATACAGGGGAGCTCCTACAATGAGCAGTTCTTC. Translated: CAISIQGSSYNEQFF.

The rearrangement uses TRBV27 and TRBJ1-4; perhaps TRBD1 as D (5 bases). CDR3 length: 15 amino acids. CDR1 MNHEY and CDR2 SMNVEV come from the germline V gene (reference sequence). Trimming took 5 bases from V and 0 from J, leaving 10 bases between them. This CDR3 reads CASSPGSATNEKLFF. CDR3 nucleotide sequence: TGTGCCAGCAGTCCAGGGTCCGCAACTAATGAAAAACTGTTTTTT.

This chain joins TRBV12-3 or TRBV12-4 and TRBJ1-2, with TRBD1 identical over 8 bases. V trimming: 6 bases; J trimming: 3 bases; junction bases outside the gene matches: 0. This CDR3 has 12 residues. CDR3 sequence reads: CASRQGDYGYTF. The CDR3 bases are TGTGCCAGCAGACAGGGGGACTATGGCTACACCTTC.

The chain couples TRBV13 to TRBJ1-2, with D perhaps matching TRBD1 (5 bases). Germline CDR1 is PRHDT and CDR2 is FYEKMQ (reference sequence). The CDR3 extends over 15 amino acids. The V end was cut by 7 bases, the J end by 6 bases, with 21 bases between. Here the CDR3 DNA reads TGTGCCAGCACCAGAGGGGAAGGGGAGGCGGATGGCTACACCTTC. This gives the protein CASTRGEGEADGYTF.

This sequence joins TRBV5-1 and TRBJ2-1; 9 bases line up with TRBD2. From germline, CDR1 is SGHRS and CDR2 YFSETQ. Germline trimming cut 5 bases from V and 3 bases from J; bases unmatched to any gene: 3. The CDR3 runs to 14 residues. CDR3 in DNA: TGCGCCAGCAGGTTAGCGGGGGACTACAATGAGCAGTTCTTC. It yields the protein CASRLAGDYNEQFF.

The chain combines TRBV6-1 with TRBJ1-2, with D perhaps matching TRBD1 (6 bases). The CDR3 loop spans 14 amino acids. The V end lost 1 base, the J end lost 4 bases, and 10 bases lay between the germline ends. Per the germline V gene, CDR1 is MNHNS and CDR2 is SASEGT. This CDR3 reads CASSEGTVRYGYTF. CDR3 DNA sequence: TGTGCCAGCAGTGAAGGGACAGTTCGCTATGGCTACACCTTC.

V gene TRBV18 combines with J gene TRBJ1-2; 8 nucleotides align to TRBD1. Per the germline V gene, CDR1 is KGHSH and CDR2 is LQKENI. The CDR3 contains 16 residues. After removal of 4 bases from V and 2 bases from J, the junction contained 9 bases not matched to a gene. CDR3 loop: CASSQDRGRGNYGYTF. The CDR3 DNA sequence: TGTGCCAGCTCACAAGACAGGGGCCGCGGAAACTATGGCTACACCTTC.

The chain combines TRBV7-2 with TRBJ2-1, with TRBD2 matching over 7 bases. The CDR3 is 15 amino acids. The J segment lost 0 bases and the V segment lost 5 bases, leaving 4 bases of the junction unmatched. The germline CDR1 and CDR2 sequences are SGHTA and FQGNSA. DNA of the CDR3: TGTGCCAGCAGCCCGCGGGGGAGCTCCTACAATGAGCAGTTCTTC. Protein: CASSPRGSSYNEQFF.

This chain links TRBV5-4 with TRBJ1-1, with D unresolved. The CDR3 sequence is 14 residues long. CDR1 and CDR2 (germline): SGHNT, YYREEE (reference sequence). Trimming took 1 base from V and 0 from J, leaving 7 bases between them. This CDR3 reads CASSLRSVNTEAFF. The CDR3, as DNA: TGTGCCAGCAGCTTGAGATCGGTGAACACTGAAGCTTTCTTT.

This clone was seen only a few times. V is TRBV11-3 and J is TRBJ2-2; 11 positions match TRBD1. In germline, CDR1 is SGHNT, CDR2 YENEEA. The V and J ends lost 9 bases and 3 bases, in that order; junction bases with no gene match: 6. The CDR3 has 15 amino acids. The CDR3 nucleotides are TGTGCCAGTAGCCCGGACAGGGGGCACACCGGGGAGCTGTTTTTT. It is translated as CASSPDRGHTGELFF.

The V call is TRBV2, the J call TRBJ2-2, with 10 bases identical to TRBD2. CDR1 is SNHLY and CDR2 is FYNNEI in the germline V gene. The CDR3 loop spans 14 amino acids. With 5 bases clipped from V and 7 bases from J, the junction kept 4 bases outside the gene matches. The CDR3 DNA reads as TGTGCCAGCAGTATTAGCGGGGGGATCGGGGAGCTGTTTTTT. Translating gives CASSISGGIGELFF.

The CDR3 DNA reads as TGTGCCAGCTCACCCCAGTCTAGCGGAAACTACAATGAGCAGTTCTTC. Encoded protein: CASSPQSSGNYNEQFF. This chain joins TRBV18 and TRBJ2-1, with 7 nucleotides matching TRBD2. Trimming cost V 3 bases and J 3 bases; bases outside gene matches: 8. CDR1 is KGHSH, CDR2 LQKENI, per germline. This CDR3 contains 16 residues.

CDR3 amino acids: CASSFPAGTGPILHYNSPLHF. DNA for the CDR3: TGTGCCAGCAGTTTTCCCGCCGGGACAGGCCCTATCCTACACTATAATTCACCCCTCCACTTT. The chain is built from TRBV27 and TRBJ1-6, with TRBD1 identical over 8 bases. The CDR3 consists of 21 residues. CDR1 is MNHEY and CDR2 is SMNVEV in the germline V gene (reference sequence). V lost 3 bases and J lost 3; bases outside the gene matches: 19.

This chain uses TRBV11-2 with TRBJ1-2; TRBD1 aligns across 7 bases. This CDR3 region has 14 residues. J gave up 5 bases and V 3 bases, and 6 bases lay outside the gene matches. The germline V gene has CDR1 SGHAT and CDR2 FQNNGV. The CDR3 sequence: CASSLDRFPYGYTF. DNA of the CDR3: TGTGCCAGCAGCTTGGACAGGTTCCCGTATGGCTACACCTTC.

This clone was seen a few times. The chain links TRBV7-8 to TRBJ1-3; 8 bases match TRBD1. Trimming took 3 bases from V and 0 from J; bases not matched to a gene: 7. Germline V gene lookup returns CDR1 SGHVS and CDR2 FQNEAQ. The CDR3 is 17 residues long. The CDR3 reads CASSFQQGGPSGNTIYF. CDR3 DNA sequence: TGTGCCAGCAGCTTCCAACAGGGGGGGCCCTCTGGAAACACCATATATTTT.